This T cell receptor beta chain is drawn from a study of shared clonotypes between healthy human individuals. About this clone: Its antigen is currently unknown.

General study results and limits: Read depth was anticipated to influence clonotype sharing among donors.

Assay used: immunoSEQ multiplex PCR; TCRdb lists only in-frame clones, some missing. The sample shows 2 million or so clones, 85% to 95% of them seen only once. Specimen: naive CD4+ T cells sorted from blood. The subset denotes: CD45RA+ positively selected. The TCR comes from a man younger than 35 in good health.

Written as DNA, the CDR3 is TGCGCCAGCAGCTTGGTCCCACAGGGGGCGAGCTACGAGCAGTACTTC. The encoded protein is CASSLVPQGASYEQYF. V usage is TRBV5-1 and J usage is TRBJ2-7; 9 bases agree with TRBD1. This CDR3 comprises 16 residues. Germline values: CDR1 SGHRS, CDR2 YFSETQ. V was clipped by 0 bases and J by 3 bases; unmatched bases: 7.